This note documents a single T cell receptor (beta chain) sequence. This record belongs to a study of blood T cell repertoires in COVID-19. Looking at the study overall: T cells, B-cell-depleted T cells, or PBMCs provided the cDNA or gDNA that served as material.

Unmatched junction bases numbered 12, after V lost 4 bases and J lost 10 bases. This CDR3 contains 17 residues. Per the germline V gene, CDR1 is SGDLS and CDR2 is YYNGEE. Authors' data handling: Reference gene primer amplification gave nucleated cell count estimates. Repertoires were generated with immunoSEQ multiplex PCR, while TCRdb's copy carries only in-frame clones and drops some. The V and J calls and clone size come from that table; D and trimming were worked out from the DNA. The sample yields about 91,000 clones, 87% seen once. This sequence originates from a man between 65 and 79 years old with acute or convalescent COVID-19. The chain recombines TRBV9 with TRBJ1-6, with 12 bases lining up with TRBD1. Sequencing was performed on peripheral blood. The CDR3 DNA reads as TGTGCCAGCAGCACAGCGATAACCGGGACAGGGGGCTCACCCCTCCACTTT. This codes for CASSTAITGTGGSPLHF. Full variable domain (rest looked up from reference TRBV9 and TRBJ1-6): DSGVTQTPKHLITATGQRVTLRCSPRSGDLSVYWYQQSLDQGLQFLIQYYNGEERAKGNILERFSAQQFPDLHSELNLSSLELGDSALYFCASSTAITGTGGSPLHFGNGTRLTVT.